This T cell receptor (beta chain) comes out of a study of radiotherapy plus CTLA-4 blockade in lung cancer. Study findings and constraints: Tumor-origin TCR clones grew in blood after radiotherapy plus ipilimumab. How blood T cell clones changed early, along with interferon-beta, reportedly forecast response best.

About this clone: The antigen is undetermined.

The data were produced by immunoSEQ multiplex PCR, yet TCRdb's version contains in-frame clones alone and is incomplete. Of 81,000 or so clones listed, around four fifths were seen once; the top ten hold roughly 15%. Focal radiation and CTLA-4 blockade (ipilimumab) were tested in chemo-refractory metastatic non-small-cell lung cancer patients. This CDR3 contains 14 residues. Per the germline V gene, CDR1 is LNHDA and CDR2 is SQIVND (reference sequence). The trim removed 3 bases at V and 5 bases at J, leaving 3 bases unmatched. The chain employs TRBV19 and TRBJ2-1; 8 nucleotides agree with TRBD1. The clonotype was recovered from a human donor with non-small cell lung cancer that progressed on radiotherapy plus ipilimumab. The sample consisted of peripheral blood, taken from a patient treated with radiotherapy plus ipilimumab. The CDR3 nucleotides read TGTGCCAGTAGTATCCCGGACAGGGACAATGAGCAGTTCTTC. This translates into CASSIPDRDNEQFF.